Listed below are T cell receptor beta chains from one sample, sequenced in a study of blood T cell repertoires in COVID-19. Sequencing used immunoSEQ multiplex PCR; TCRdb keeps in-frame clones, though not all of them. The data hold under 300,000 clones, with 75% to 90% observed a single time. Sample: PBMCs or T cells enriched from blood (not recorded which). The receptors were sampled from a woman in her fifties or sixties who had recovered from COVID-19. Both conserved end residues are part of each CDR3. Each record gives: CDR3 protein, CDR3 DNA, clone size, J gene, V gene, D gene. The D gene is left open where the match is weak. Where a row states a size, it is once, few, many or the class of an expanded clone; other rows omit it.

CASRGLAGSDTQYF,TGTGCCAGCAGGGGACTAGCGGGATCGGATACGCAGTATTTT,once,TRBJ2-3,TRBV6-5,TRBD2
CASSLNPGGEKLFF,TGCGCCAGCAGCTTGAATCCGGGGGGTGAAAAACTGTTTTTT,.,TRBJ1-4,TRBV5-1,.
CATKSGTSGFNGELFF,TGTGCCACCAAATCCGGCACTAGCGGATTTAACGGGGAGCTGTTTTTT,.,TRBJ2-2,TRBV27,TRBD2
CASRPVGRGNQPQHF,TGTGCCAGCAGACCTGTGGGCCGAGGGAATCAGCCCCAGCATTTT,.,TRBJ1-5,TRBV28,.
CASSHLREGNTIYF,TGTGCCAGCAGCCACCTAAGAGAAGGAAACACCATATATTTT,.,TRBJ1-3,TRBV3-1/TRBV3-2,.
CASSPEGYTGELFF,TGTGCCAGCAGCCCGGAGGGCTACACCGGGGAGCTGTTTTTT,.,TRBJ2-2,TRBV9,.
CASSQGPEGEAFF,TGTGCCAGCAGCCAGGGGCCCGAAGGGGAAGCTTTCTTT,.,TRBJ1-1,TRBV11-2,.
CSTLGGRAETQYF,TGCAGCACCCTCGGGGGGCGGGCAGAGACCCAGTACTTC,few,TRBJ2-5,TRBV29-1,.
CASSLSETGEAFF,TGTGCCAGCAGTTTATCAGAGACTGGTGAAGCTTTCTTT,few,TRBJ1-1,TRBV28,.
CASSQGGRDNEQFF,TGTGCCAGCAGTCAAGGGGGCCGGGACAATGAGCAGTTCTTC,.,TRBJ2-1,TRBV28,TRBD1
CASSAQTANTEAFF,TGCGCCAGCAGCGCACAGACAGCGAACACTGAAGCTTTCTTT,.,TRBJ1-1,TRBV5-1,.
CASSLGQPYEQYF,TGTGCCAGCAGCCTGGGACAGCCCTACGAGCAGTACTTC,.,TRBJ2-7,TRBV3-1/TRBV3-2,TRBD1
CASSLERESEQYF,TGCGCCAGCAGCTTGGAAAGGGAGAGCGAGCAGTACTTC,.,TRBJ2-7,TRBV5-1,.
CASSEVGGGRQFF,TGTGCCAGCAGTGAGGTCGGGGGAGGGAGGCAGTTCTTC,.,TRBJ2-1,TRBV2,TRBD2
CASSPAGAAYNEQFF,TGCGCCAGCAGTCCGGCGGGAGCCGCCTACAATGAGCAGTTCTTC,once,TRBJ2-1,TRBV10-1,TRBD2
CASSLGQGDHKAYEQYF,TGTGCCAGCAGCTTAGGACAGGGAGATCATAAGGCCTACGAGCAGTACTTC,once,TRBJ2-7,TRBV7-8,TRBD1
CASSLDRGPQETQYF,TGCGCCAGCAGCTTGGACAGGGGCCCCCAAGAGACCCAGTACTTC,.,TRBJ2-5,TRBV5-1,TRBD1
CASSLSGTGEETQYF,TGTGCCAGCAGCTTGTCCGGGACAGGGGAAGAGACCCAGTACTTC,.,TRBJ2-5,TRBV7-3,TRBD1
CASRLAGGNTGELFF,TGTGCCAGCAGACTAGCGGGAGGGAACACCGGGGAGCTGTTTTTT,.,TRBJ2-2,TRBV7-9,TRBD2
CASSPRVQQSAFF,TGTGCCAGCAGCCCGAGGGTCCAACAGTCGGCTTTCTTT,.,TRBJ1-1,TRBV12-3/TRBV12-4,.
CASSSGQADTGELFF,TGCGCCAGCAGCTCCGGACAGGCGGACACCGGGGAGCTGTTTTTT,few,TRBJ2-2,TRBV5-1,TRBD1
CASNTGGGAGGYTF,TGCGCCAGCAACACCGGAGGAGGGGCCGGTGGCTACACCTTC,.,TRBJ1-2,TRBV5-1,.
CSVPKPGEAGELFF,TGCAGCGTTCCAAAGCCGGGGGAGGCCGGGGAGCTGTTTTTT,.,TRBJ2-2,TRBV29-1,.
CATSDLRRDYTSNEQFF,TGTGCCACCAGTGATTTGCGCCGGGACTACACCTCCAATGAGCAGTTCTTC,few,TRBJ2-1,TRBV24-1,TRBD2
CASSQTWAQPQHF,TGTGCCAGCAGCCAGACATGGGCTCAGCCCCAGCATTTT,.,TRBJ1-5,TRBV27,.
CASSLVGLTYNEQFF,TGTGCCAGCAGCCTCGTGGGACTGACCTACAATGAGCAGTTCTTC,.,TRBJ2-1,TRBV7-2,.
CASSLTGAGELFF,TGTGCCAGCAGCTTGACGGGGGCCGGGGAGCTGTTTTTT,.,TRBJ2-2,TRBV5-6,.
CASHKGGGPGEQYF,TGTGCCAGCCACAAGGGGGGAGGGCCCGGCGAGCAGTACTTC,.,TRBJ2-7,TRBV2,.
CASSSLPRGSEQYF,TGTGCCAGCAGTTCCCTCCCTAGAGGATCTGAGCAGTACTTC,.,TRBJ2-7,TRBV28,.
CASSSLGGQETQYF,TGCGCCAGCAGCTCCCTAGGGGGCCAAGAGACCCAGTACTTC,.,TRBJ2-5,TRBV5-1,.
CASSHTGTSGDEQYF,TGCGCCAGCAGCCATACCGGGACTAGCGGGGACGAGCAGTACTTC,once,TRBJ2-7,TRBV4-1,TRBD2
CASSLASYGYTF,TGCGCCAGCAGCTTGGCCAGCTATGGCTACACCTTC,few,TRBJ1-2,TRBV5-1,.
CASSAPSPGTVSNQPQHF,TGTGCCAGTAGCGCGCCCTCCCCCGGGACAGTTAGCAATCAGCCCCAGCATTTT,.,TRBJ1-5,TRBV19,TRBD1
CASIGEPGTGAPYSNQPQHF,TGCGCCAGCATTGGAGAACCCGGGACAGGGGCCCCTTATAGCAATCAGCCCCAGCATTTT,.,TRBJ1-5,TRBV10-1,TRBD1
CATSGAGTRENYNEQLF,TGTGCCACCAGTGGCGCCGGGACTAGGGAAAACTACAATGAGCAGCTCTTC,.,TRBJ2-1,TRBV24-1,TRBD2
CASSEGTGSDTQYF,TGTGCCAGCAGTGAGGGGACAGGGTCAGATACGCAGTATTTT,once,TRBJ2-3,TRBV2,TRBD1
CASSPSGSKDRPYGYTF,TGTGCCAGCAGCCCCTCAGGAAGCAAGGACAGACCCTATGGCTACACCTTC,.,TRBJ1-2,TRBV7-9,.
CASSLPLAGGYEKLFF,TGTGCCAGCAGTTTACCGTTGGCAGGGGGTTATGAAAAACTGTTTTTT,.,TRBJ1-4,TRBV28,TRBD1
CATSTGTGATDTQYF,TGTGCCACCAGTACAGGGACAGGGGCGACAGATACGCAGTATTTT,.,TRBJ2-3,TRBV24-1,TRBD1
CASSQDSYTQYF,TGTGCCAGCAGCCAAGATTCGTATACGCAGTATTTT,.,TRBJ2-3,TRBV14,.
CASGASQQVNYEQYF,TGTGCCAGCGGTGCAAGCCAACAGGTTAACTACGAGCAGTACTTC,few,TRBJ2-7,TRBV28,.
CVSSLDGQIGNQPQHF,TGTGTCAGCAGCTTGGACGGACAGATCGGTAATCAGCCCCAGCATTTT,.,TRBJ1-5,TRBV5-6,.
CASSFSRGETQYF,TGTGCCAGCAGTTTCTCGAGAGGGGAGACCCAGTACTTC,.,TRBJ2-5,TRBV27,.
CASSFRRGTDTQYF,TGCGCCAGCAGCTTTCGACGGGGAACAGATACGCAGTATTTT,.,TRBJ2-3,TRBV5-1,.
CASRFSDTQYF,TGTGCCAGCCGCTTCTCAGATACGCAGTATTTT,.,TRBJ2-3,TRBV7-9,.
CSVKQGFAGELFF,TGCAGCGTGAAACAGGGTTTTGCCGGGGAGCTGTTTTTT,.,TRBJ2-2,TRBV29-1,.
CASSSGQYNSPLHF,TGTGCCAGCAGCTCGGGACAGTATAATTCACCCCTCCACTTT,.,TRBJ1-6,TRBV7-9,TRBD1
CASTPPGDYGYTF,TGTGCCAGCACCCCCCCCGGGGACTATGGCTACACCTTC,.,TRBJ1-2,TRBV6-5,.